This T cell receptor beta chain was recovered during a study of cytomegalovirus exposure and HLA in healthy donors. Whole-study results and caveats: Across donors, presence/absence analyses took sequencing depth to be roughly uniform. TCR beta V- and J-gene trimming, according to a later analysis, was linked to a missense DCLRE1C variant. Confirmation in vitro established that three CMV-associated chains were specific for CMV antigens.

The PCR used 60 Vbeta and 13 Jbeta primers. Some clones are missing from TCRdb's copy, which holds only in-frame ones; the method was immunoSEQ multiplex PCR. The top ten hold about 9.3% of the sample, which has 150,000 or so clones, 70% to 90% seen once. In the case of this clone: What it recognizes is unknown.

CDR1 LNHDA and CDR2 SQIVND come from the germline V gene (reference sequence). The V end was cut by 5 bases, the J end by 5 bases, with 18 bases between. This CDR3 contains 15 residues. The donors (healthy individuals) were bone marrow donors. Input material: PBMCs. The receptor was isolated from a man younger than 30 in good health and CMV-seropositive. The rearrangement links TRBV19 to TRBJ1-2; the D is unclear. The CDR3 sequence is CASSERQLALYGYTF. The DNA of the CDR3 is TGTGCCAGTAGTGAAAGGCAGTTAGCCCTTTATGGCTACACCTTC.